This T cell receptor beta chain derives from a study of T cell changes during pregnancy in multiple sclerosis. Data came from immunoSEQ multiplex PCR; TCRdb stores just in-frame clones and leaves some out. Counted here are 45,000 to 55,000 clones, about 91% occurring once; the ten biggest clones make up more than 0.95%. The CDR3 spans 15 residues. V lost 2 bases to trimming and J lost 4 bases, with 15 bases between them. Germline assignment: CDR1 MRHNA and CDR2 SNTAGT. The TCR was taken from a female donor with multiple sclerosis, enrolled in a pregnancy study. The material sequenced was peripheral blood, taken after pregnancy. This chain connects TRBV6-4 to TRBJ2-7; D is possibly TRBD2 (6 bases). The CDR3, as DNA: TGTGCCAGCAGTGACGCGGCGGGGCCGGCTTACGAGCAGTACTTC. It specifies CASSDAAGPAYEQYF.